Listed here are 13 T cell receptor beta chains from one sample, sequenced in a study of molecular identifiers for immune sequencing clone quantification. In TCRdb, the PCR reads were re-called with MiXCR into one record per CDR3 protein. The profile covers tens of thousands of distinct CDR3 sequences, with around 23% appearing a single time and 1% to 1.2% taken by the ten largest. The sequenced sample consisted of naive CD8+ T cells from blood, with Jurkat cell RNA spiked in. The subset is: FACS-sorted CD8+CD4-CCR7+CD45RA+ naive T cells. The receptors derive from a human donor in good health. Some libraries in this study had Jurkat cell RNA spiked in.

In regard to this clonotype: A read error is possible here, since a much larger clone lies one base away. V gene TRBV4-1 combines with J gene TRBJ2-7; TRBD1 is a possible D gene (6 bases). CDR1 is MGHRA, CDR2 YSYEKL, per germline. There are 14 residues in the CDR3. V shed 2 bases and J shed 2 bases, with 10 bases lying between them. CDR3 nucleotide sequence: TGCGCCAGCAGCCAAACCGACAGGACCTACGAGCAGTACTTC. Its translation is CASSQTDRTYEQYF.

The sample holds many counts of this clonotype. J is TRBJ2-3 and V is TRBV4-3; D remains unclear. This CDR3 region has 20 residues. CDR1 and CDR2 (germline): LGHNA, YSLEER. V lost 0 bases and J 1 base, leaving 23 bases between the germline ends. In DNA form, the CDR3 reads TGCGCCAGCAGCCAAGATGGCCCCTCCGGCAACCGAGGTGGCACAGATACGCAGTATTTT. Protein sequence: CASSQDGPSGNRGGTDTQYF.

This clonotype was detected ten times or more. V usage is TRBV10-3 and J usage is TRBJ1-3; tentatively, D is TRBD1 (5 bases). Trimming shortened V by 4 bases and J by 0 bases, and 7 bases separated the two germline ends. The CDR3 loop spans 14 amino acids. The germline gives CDR1 ENHRY, CDR2 SYGVKD. The CDR3 is CAISAQGSGNTIYF. The CDR3 DNA reads TGTGCCATCAGTGCCCAGGGCTCTGGAAACACCATATATTTT.

This clonotype has more than one count but fewer than ten. The chain carries TRBV5-1 and TRBJ2-2; TRBD1 matches at 7 bases. The CDR3 spans 15 residues. V was pared by 5 bases and J by 3 bases, with 7 bases of the junction left unmatched. The germline CDR1 and CDR2 sequences are SGHRS and YFSETQ. The CDR3 loop reads CASRHDREYTGELFF. The CDR3 DNA reads as TGCGCCAGCAGACACGACAGGGAGTACACCGGGGAGCTGTTTTTT.

This clonotype was found many times. This chain joins TRBV12-3 or TRBV12-4 and TRBJ2-5; 8 nucleotides line up with TRBD2. V shed 5 bases and J 2 bases; nucleotides not matched to a gene: 13. There are 17 residues in the CDR3. This chain's CDR3 is CASSVWEAGGQQETQYF. In nucleotides, the CDR3 is TGTGCCAGCAGTGTCTGGGAGGCGGGAGGCCAACAAGAGACCCAGTACTTC.

The chain couples TRBV4-1 to TRBJ2-2, with TRBD1 identical over 11 bases. CDR1 and CDR2 from the germline V gene are MGHRA and YSYEKL. Trimming removed 0 bases from V and 7 bases from J; junction bases left unmatched: 7. The CDR3 has 17 amino acids. In DNA, the CDR3 is TGCGCCAGCAGCCAAGAGCCGGGACAGGGGGTGTTCGGGGAGCTGTTTTTT. This translates into CASSQEPGQGVFGELFF.

About this clonotype itself: Since a much larger clone is just one base distant, this may be a read error. The chain links TRBV14 to TRBJ2-7; D gene uncertain. V lost 0 bases to trimming and J lost 5 bases, with 11 bases between them. The germline CDR1 and CDR2 sequences are SGHDN and FVKESK. The CDR3 contains 14 residues. CDR3 sequence: CASSQEQSRHEQYF. The CDR3 DNA follows: TGTGCCAGCAGCCAAGAACAGAGTCGCCACGAGCAGTACTTC.

This clonotype showed up many times. This sequence joins TRBV5-1 and TRBJ2-7, with 9 bases identical to TRBD1. The trim removed 4 bases at V and 5 bases at J, leaving 7 bases unmatched. The CDR3 runs 14 residues. Germline CDR1 SGHRS, CDR2 YFSETQ. The CDR3 sequence is CASSPGTGSNEQYF. The CDR3 DNA sequence: TGCGCCAGCAGCCCCGGGACAGGGAGTAACGAGCAGTACTTC.

This clonotype was observed many times. The chain combines TRBV7-9 with TRBJ2-3, with 12 bases aligning to TRBD2. Per the germline V gene, CDR1 is SEHNR and CDR2 is FQNEAQ (reference sequence). The CDR3 totals 16 residues. Trimming at V came to 5 bases and at J to 0 bases, leaving 3 bases not matched to a gene. The CDR3 sequence is CASSDGTSGSTDTQYF. CDR3 nucleotides: TGTGCCAGCAGCGATGGGACTAGCGGGAGCACAGATACGCAGTATTTT.

This clonotype was detected once. The junction does not match germline at one end; this may be a read error. The chain links TRBV13 to TRBJ2-7; no clear D gene. The length of the CDR3 is 13 residues. CDR1 and CDR2 from the germline V gene are PRHDT and FYEKMQ (reference sequence). The CDR3 sequence: CASSLAGPYERYF. CDR3 sequence (DNA): TGTGCCAGCAGCTTAGCGGGTCCCTACGAGCGGTACTTC.

Many counts were recorded for this clonotype. This rearrangement joins TRBV28 to TRBJ2-7; 13 nucleotides align to TRBD2. Looked up from germline, CDR1 is MDHEN and CDR2 is SYDVKM. Trimming took 6 bases from V and 4 from J; bases not matched to a gene: 3. The CDR3 loop spans 14 amino acids. CDR3 residues: CASRWTSGGYEQYF. CDR3 coding DNA: TGTGCCAGCAGGTGGACTAGCGGGGGTTACGAGCAGTACTTC.

The rearrangement uses TRBV27 and TRBJ1-2; a weak D match, TRBD1 (5 bases). Trimming removed 3 bases at V and 3 bases at J, with 17 bases between. This CDR3 contains 16 residues. Germline values: CDR1 MNHEY, CDR2 SMNVEV (reference sequence). The CDR3 here is CASSFSGTRRDYGYTF. The CDR3 DNA follows: TGTGCCAGCAGTTTTTCAGGGACCCGCCGGGACTATGGCTACACCTTC.

This clonotype showed up just a few times. This sequence joins TRBV12-3 or TRBV12-4 and TRBJ1-4; D is unclear. This CDR3 is built from 14 residues. Trimming removed 5 bases from V and 4 bases from J, with 11 bases in between. The CDR3 DNA reads as TGTGCCAGCAGTCTAGACATGAGTAATGAAAAACTGTTTTTT. This sequence encodes CASSLDMSNEKLFF.